This T cell receptor beta chain is drawn from a study of cytomegalovirus exposure and HLA in healthy donors (dated by TCRdb to the late 2010s). Some background on the complete study: In an earlier analysis of approximately 500 of the donors, roughly 300 Gb of sequence data and approximately 120 million unique TCR beta sequences from about 190 million T cells were reported. The aim of the study was to test whether cataloging public T cell receptors could identify signatures of past pathogen exposure. Along with the roughly 670-subject first cohort, a separate validation cohort of more than 90 different subjects was used. A later genetic analysis took genome-wide SNP genotypes for about three fifths of the 666 donors and used that subset as a discovery cohort. Donor age, sex, ethnicity and CMV serostatus were compiled together with the repertoire data. Class I and class II HLA loci were covered by the typing at four-digit resolution. On average, roughly 240,000 unique TCR beta nucleotide sequences were sequenced per donor among some 430 genotyped donors of the cohort, with roughly 20% of those sequences being non-productive. Because of strong linkage in the cohort, roughly 5 DR-DQ haplotypes were treated as single units for association and clustering. All discovery cohort repertoires had been generated on a single sequencing platform. In the later analysis, no new phenotypic data were used to find candidate immune exposures; instead, reliance was placed on TCR beta sequences and their occurrence across donors. High-throughput TCR immunosequencing, statistical association of individual TCRs with disease status, and machine learning were combined to predict cytomegalovirus infection status. An early release covering approximately 600 HLA-typed donors comprised 250 to 350 gigabases of sequencing data and about 90 million unique TCR sequences. The number of typed donors differed by locus: about 629-630 for A, B, C, DRB1 and DQB1; approximately 540 for DQA1; 606 for DPA1; and 450 to 480 for DPB1. In an earlier analysis of roughly 540 of the donors, high-throughput TCR beta sequencing was used to judge whether each TCR beta V gene segment behaved as functional or pseudogenic. In a later analysis, previously published TCR beta repertoires from 500 to 750 donors were re-analyzed and high-resolution HLA genotyping was added so that TCR occurrence patterns could be studied. Of the 398 genotyped donors, approximately 80% fell in the genetic ancestry cluster associated with self-reported Caucasian donors. The study used immunosequencing to profile the T cell repertoires of approximately 690 subjects and linked those repertoires to cytomegalovirus serostatus.

Libraries were built with the immunoSEQ multiplex PCR assay. A mixture of 60 forward primers for TCR Vbeta segments and 13 reverse primers for TCR Jbeta segments was used in the multiplex PCR. Amplification of the CDR3 region of rearranged TCR beta genes was performed with a multiplex PCR assay on genomic DNA. On the Illumina HiSeq System, the amplified TCR beta libraries were sequenced as 87-base-pair reads. For the original study's pipeline: A later analysis counted some 74 million unique TCR beta chains across the 666 repertoires, and some 11 million of these chains were shared by at least two donors. Raw reads were error-corrected and collapsed into unique sequences by a nearest-neighbor algorithm in which closely related sequences were merged to remove PCR and sequencing errors. CDR3 sequences were aligned to IMGT reference sequences to assign V, D and J gene segments. For a sequence to be retained, a match of at least six nucleotides was required to both a V gene segment and a J gene segment. A rearrangement counted as productive if the CDR3 had no stop codons and remained in frame with V and J, and every other rearrangement counted as non-productive. Following IMGT convention, CDR3 was defined as the stretch from the second conserved V-encoded cysteine to the conserved J-encoded phenylalanine. In an earlier analysis of around 600 of the donors, sequences lacking an unambiguous match to a single V gene segment were excluded. In an earlier analysis of several hundred of the donors, V segments were called functional above 56.7% productive rearrangements and were called segregating when the between-donor standard deviation exceeded 5%. A statistical classification framework was developed to diagnose cytomegalovirus status using the catalog of TCR beta chain sequences. A later analysis assigned V and J genes by comparing TCR nucleotide sequences with IMGT/GENE-DB human TR gene sequences. The TCRdist pipeline was used in a later analysis to assign CDR3 sequences and most-parsimonious VDJ recombination scenarios. In a later analysis, every TCR beta chain was defined by the combination of its CDR3 amino acid sequence and its V-gene family, and reads without a unique V-gene family were dropped. In a later analysis, 550 to 650 highly shared, low-generation-probability nucleotide sequences were removed to address suspected cross-contamination and a sequencing artifact. In a later analysis, a clonal expansion index for each public chain was calculated from normalized within-repertoire ranks of inferred template counts. In a later analysis, generation probabilities were computed using a VDJ recombination model fitted to out-of-frame rearrangements, and the results were checked against IGoR. In a later analysis, hypergeometric tests were used to score TCR-TCR, TCR-HLA and TCR-CMV co-occurrence, with a repertoire-size bias correction applied to TCR pairs. False discovery rates were estimated in a later analysis by permuting HLA or CMV assignments 20 times. In a later analysis, co-occurring TCRs were grouped using DBSCAN, with TCRdist sequence similarity added in when clustering inside HLA-allele-positive subsets. Co-occurrence clustering excluded repertoires with fewer than 30,000 or more than 120,000 public chains, plus five with anomalous nucleotide sharing. This immuneACCESS table, as held by TCRdb, lists in-frame sequences with V and J called but not all clones. Of the missing ones, under half trace to an unresolved V gene in checked studies; the others have no known cause. The DNA gave D and trimming, while V, J and clone size come from that table. Counted in this sample were under 250,000 clones; about 80% of them appeared once. 0.63% of the sample comes from the top ten.

The paper's findings and limits, for the study overall: Roughly uniform sequencing depth across donors was assumed in presence/absence analyses, although this assumption may not hold. While some public TCRs were present in many individuals, most TCR sequences turned up only very rarely across donors. In a later genetic analysis, fewer N-insertions in productive TCRs were reported among donors in an Asian-associated ancestry cluster than the approximately 670-donor mean. Because HLA typing was unavailable for some donors at each locus, only the typed subset was used in association tests. In vitro tests confirmed that a few of the cytomegalovirus-associated TCR beta chains recognize cytomegalovirus antigens. Cytomegalovirus status was reported to be diagnosed by the classifier with high specificity and sensitivity in both the original and validation cohorts. In a later analysis, TCR association rates were found to vary across HLA loci, with the most associated TCRs seen for DRB1 alleles and the fewest for HLA-C alleles. Some IMGT-functional V segments, including TRBV6-2 and TRBV6-3, could not be distinguished by the 87-base-pair reads and were therefore excluded. A later analysis found that most CMV-associated TCR beta chains appeared HLA-restricted, with HLA associations seemingly driven largely by CMV exposure. Linkage disequilibrium might explain the correlated functional status among segregating V segments, but an unknown experimental factor could not be ruled out. Specific HLA alleles were associated with over 15,000 TCR beta sequences at a false discovery rate of 0.05 in a later analysis. According to a later analysis, parvovirus B19, influenza, CMV and Epstein-Barr virus appeared linked to several top co-occurrence clusters. The authors suggested that the approach could potentially be generalized to other disease states and immunological phenotypes. The earlier analysis of approximately 540 of the donors excluded approximately 17 rarely observed V segments, including chromosome 9 orphons, because counts were too low. In an earlier analysis of 587 of the donors, most TCR beta V segments were observed in productive rearrangements about 90% or about 30% of the time, broadly matching IMGT annotations. A group of highly shared sequence variants was considered likely to be a technical artifact of the sequencing pipeline. Compared with equally common non-associated chains, HLA-associated TCR beta chains in a later analysis were more clonally expanded and had lower generation probabilities. A further reported finding was that TCR beta sequences accurately predicted the HLA-A and HLA-B alleles for most subjects in the first cohort. An association between a missense DCLRE1C variant and V-gene and J-gene trimming of TCR beta chains was found in a later genetic analysis and replicated in an independent cohort. Assigning TCR associations to individual alleles was difficult when HLA alleles, especially DR and DQ, strongly co-occurred. Immune exposure information for the cohort was limited to CMV serostatus. This cohort had only TCR beta chains sequenced, and the lack of alpha or paired-chain data limited which features could be detected. A total of 150 or so TCR beta chains were listed by the study as associated with cytomegalovirus.

The cohort comprised 710 or so healthy bone marrow donors. At the time of sampling, all cohort members were nominally healthy, though unrecorded immune exposures were likely present. The donor tested CMV seronegative and was one of the 352 seronegative cohort members. A peripheral blood sample was collected from each donor, and TCR beta sequencing was performed on peripheral blood mononuclear cells. The Qiagen DNeasy Blood Extraction Kit was used to extract genomic DNA from the blood cell samples. On this clone: Its specific antigen is unknown. Base qualities are not provided; no much larger clone lies one nucleotide away.

The CDR3 starts with the cysteine, ends with the phenylalanine, and has 15 residues. Only CDR3 DNA remains: 45 bases, in frame from the first base. The germline V gene gives CDR1 as MNHEY and CDR2 as SVGAGI. From V the trimming removes 6 bases and from J it removes 4 bases, while the gene matches leave 10 bases of the junction unaccounted for. The clonotype comes from a young man in good health and CMV-seronegative. Input material: PBMCs. The rearrangement combines TRBV6-5 with TRBJ2-7; 9 nucleotides in the junction match TRBD1. The nucleotide sequence is TGTGCCAGCAGCCAACCGGGACAGGGACGATACGAGCAGTACTTC. This codes for CASSQPGQGRYEQYF.